A selection of T cell receptor beta chains follows, all from one sample in a study of blood T cells in healthy people across ages. TCRdb itself ran the 5' RACE reads through MiXCR, one entry per CDR3 protein. The sample shows 600,000 to 1,000,000 distinct CDR3 sequences, about 62% of them seen only once. The source material was blood. These receptors came from a man younger than 45 in good health. CDR3s include the opening cysteine and the closing phenylalanine or tryptophan. D genes are given only for firm matches. Some rows have no size entry. The others give once, few or many, or a class for an expanded clone.

TRBV7-9	TRBJ2-1	few	.	CASSPTGYDEQFF	TGTGCCAGCAGCCCCACAGGGTACGATGAGCAGTTCTTC
TRBV7-2	TRBJ2-1	.	.	CASSSPDHNSREQFF	TGTGCCAGCAGCTCGCCGGACCACAACTCTAGGGAGCAGTTCTTC
TRBV24-1	TRBJ1-2	.	.	CATVSGDVSRGYTF	TGTGCCACCGTTTCCGGGGACGTATCCCGGGGCTACACCTTC
TRBV4-2	TRBJ2-1	.	.	CASSQDKSVHEQFF	TGTGCCAGCAGCCAAGATAAGAGCGTTCATGAGCAGTTCTTC
TRBV20-1	TRBJ2-1	many	.	CSGKPVYEQFF	TGCAGTGGGAAGCCCGTGTATGAGCAGTTCTTC
TRBV20-1	TRBJ2-7	.	.	CSAREVRGFYEQYF	TGCAGTGCTAGGGAGGTCCGGGGGTTCTACGAGCAGTACTTC
TRBV7-9	TRBJ1-1	.	.	CASSFTGGMYEAFF	TGTGCCAGCAGCTTTACAGGCGGAATGTACGAAGCTTTCTTT
TRBV7-2	TRBJ2-1	few	TRBD2	CASSFLGLAGGGEQFF	TGTGCCAGCAGCTTTCTAGGACTAGCGGGGGGGGGAGAGCAGTTCTTC
TRBV20-1	TRBJ2-4	.	.	CSARYVAKNIQYF	TGCAGTGCTAGATACGTGGCCAAAAACATTCAGTACTTC
TRBV20-1	TRBJ1-1	.	.	CSAQLPGAESAFF	TGCAGTGCGCAACTGCCGGGGGCGGAATCAGCTTTCTTT
TRBV4-2	TRBJ2-7	few	TRBD2	CASSQEASGIAYEQYF	TGTGCCAGCAGCCAAGAGGCTAGCGGGATTGCCTACGAGCAGTACTTC
TRBV20-1	TRBJ2-4	once	TRBD1	CSVQNRGKGNIQYF	TGCAGTGTTCAAAACAGGGGGAAGGGAAACATTCAGTACTTC
TRBV29-1	TRBJ1-2	.	TRBD1	CSVTRTGRGYTF	TGCAGCGTTACTAGGACAGGAAGGGGCTACACCTTC
TRBV18	TRBJ1-1	.	.	CASSPPVSLNTEAFF	TGTGCCAGCTCACCACCGGTAAGCCTGAACACTGAAGCTTTCTTT